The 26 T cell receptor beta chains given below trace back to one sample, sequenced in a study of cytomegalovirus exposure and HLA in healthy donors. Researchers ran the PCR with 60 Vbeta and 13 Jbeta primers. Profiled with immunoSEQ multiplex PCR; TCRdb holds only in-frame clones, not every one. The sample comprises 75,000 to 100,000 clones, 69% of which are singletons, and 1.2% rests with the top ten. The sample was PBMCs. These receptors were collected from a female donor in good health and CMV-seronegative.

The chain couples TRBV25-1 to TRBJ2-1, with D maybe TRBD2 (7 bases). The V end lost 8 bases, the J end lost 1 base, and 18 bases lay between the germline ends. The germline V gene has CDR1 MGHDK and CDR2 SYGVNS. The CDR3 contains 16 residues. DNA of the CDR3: TGTGCCAGCGGGGGGCTAGCGGCATCATCCTACAATGAGCAGTTCTTC. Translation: CASGGLAASSYNEQFF.

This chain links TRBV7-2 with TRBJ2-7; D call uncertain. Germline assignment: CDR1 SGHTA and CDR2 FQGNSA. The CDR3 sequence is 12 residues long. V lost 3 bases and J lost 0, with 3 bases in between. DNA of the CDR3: TGTGCCAGCAGCTTCAGCTCCTACGAGCAGTACTTC. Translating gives CASSFSSYEQYF.

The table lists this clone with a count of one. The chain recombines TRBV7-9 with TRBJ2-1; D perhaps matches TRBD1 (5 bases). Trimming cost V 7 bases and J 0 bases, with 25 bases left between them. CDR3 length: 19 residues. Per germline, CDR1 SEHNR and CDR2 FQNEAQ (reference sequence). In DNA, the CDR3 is TGTGCCAGCACTCCACATACCACAGGTGCTAGACGCTCCTACAATGAGCAGTTCTTC. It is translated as CASTPHTTGARRSYNEQFF.

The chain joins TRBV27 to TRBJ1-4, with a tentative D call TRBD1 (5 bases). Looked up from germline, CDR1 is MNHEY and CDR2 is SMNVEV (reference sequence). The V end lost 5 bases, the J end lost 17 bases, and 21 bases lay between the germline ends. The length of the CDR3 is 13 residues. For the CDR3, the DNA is TGTGCCAGCAGTCCAACCCTCCGGGGGGAGTTATTTTTT. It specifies CASSPTLRGELFF.

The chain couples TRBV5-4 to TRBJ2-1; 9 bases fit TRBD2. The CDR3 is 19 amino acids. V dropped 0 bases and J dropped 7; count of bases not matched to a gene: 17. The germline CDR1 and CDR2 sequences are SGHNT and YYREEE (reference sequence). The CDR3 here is CASSLAKLGGGAFDNEQFF. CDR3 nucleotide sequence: TGTGCCAGCAGCTTGGCCAAGTTGGGCGGGGGGGCCTTTGATAATGAGCAGTTCTTC.

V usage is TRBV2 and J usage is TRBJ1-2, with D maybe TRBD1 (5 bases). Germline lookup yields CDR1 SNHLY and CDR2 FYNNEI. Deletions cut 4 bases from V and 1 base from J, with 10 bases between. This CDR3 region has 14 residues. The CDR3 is CASSAGGGNYGYTF. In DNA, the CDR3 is TGTGCCAGCAGTGCGGGGGGGGGTAACTATGGCTACACCTTC.

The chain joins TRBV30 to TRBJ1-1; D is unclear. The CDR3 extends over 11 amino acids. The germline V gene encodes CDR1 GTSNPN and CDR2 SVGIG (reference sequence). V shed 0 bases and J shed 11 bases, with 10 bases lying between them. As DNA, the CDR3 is TGTGCCTGGAGTGTACGGTCGCGGGCTTTCTTT. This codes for CAWSVRSRAFF.

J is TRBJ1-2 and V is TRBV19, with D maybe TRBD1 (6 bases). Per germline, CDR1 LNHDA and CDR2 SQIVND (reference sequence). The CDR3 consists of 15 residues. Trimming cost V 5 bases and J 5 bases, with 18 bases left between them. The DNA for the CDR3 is TGTGCCAGTAGTTGGGGTACAGGGCAATCGTATGGCTACACCTTC. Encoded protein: CASSWGTGQSYGYTF.

As DNA, the CDR3 is TGTGCCACCAGCAGCCGACCGGACTCCGGGCGGCCCCAGCATTTT. It codes for CATSSRPDSGRPQHF. The chain employs TRBV15 and TRBJ1-5; D not resolved. Germline V lookup: CDR1 LNHNV, CDR2 YYDKDF (reference sequence). The CDR3 runs 15 residues. The V and J ends lost 3 bases and 9 bases respectively, with 18 bases between them.

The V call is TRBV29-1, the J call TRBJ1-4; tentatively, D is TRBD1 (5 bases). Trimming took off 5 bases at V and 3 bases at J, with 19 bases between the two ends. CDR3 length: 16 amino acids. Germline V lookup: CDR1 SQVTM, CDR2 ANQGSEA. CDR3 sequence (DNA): TGCAGCGTTCCGGGTTACACGGGGGGAGCTAATGAAAAACTGTTTTTT. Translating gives CSVPGYTGGANEKLFF.

CDR3 DNA: TGTGCCATAGCGGGAGGAGGGGATGAGCAGTTCTTC. The encoded protein is CAIAGGGDEQFF. V usage is TRBV10-3 and J usage is TRBJ2-1, with 9 bases fitting TRBD2. Germline V gives CDR1 ENHRY, CDR2 SYGVKD. This CDR3 is built from 12 residues. Trimming at V came to 9 bases and at J to 8 bases, leaving 5 bases not matched to a gene.

CDR3 DNA sequence: TGTGCCAGCAGTTACGGAATAGGGGACTACGAGCAGTACTTC. This encodes CASSYGIGDYEQYF. The rearrangement uses TRBV6-5 and TRBJ2-5, with D perhaps TRBD1 (5 bases). The DNA end lines up better with TRBJ2-7; the J call may be wrong. Germline CDR1 reads MNHEY; CDR2 reads SVGAGI. This CDR3 region has 14 residues.

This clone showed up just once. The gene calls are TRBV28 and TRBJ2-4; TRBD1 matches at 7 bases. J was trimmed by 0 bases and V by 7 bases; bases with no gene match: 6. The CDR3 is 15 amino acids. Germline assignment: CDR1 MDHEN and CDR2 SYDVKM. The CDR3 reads CASTPGQLAKNIQYF. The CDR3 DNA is TGTGCCAGCACGCCGGGACAGCTAGCCAAAAACATTCAGTACTTC.

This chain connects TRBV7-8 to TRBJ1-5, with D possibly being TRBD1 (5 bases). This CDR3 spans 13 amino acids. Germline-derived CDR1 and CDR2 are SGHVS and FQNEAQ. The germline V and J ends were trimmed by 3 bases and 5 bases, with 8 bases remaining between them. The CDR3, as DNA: TGTGCCAGCAGCTTGACAGAGGATCAGCCCCAGCATTTT. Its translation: CASSLTEDQPQHF.

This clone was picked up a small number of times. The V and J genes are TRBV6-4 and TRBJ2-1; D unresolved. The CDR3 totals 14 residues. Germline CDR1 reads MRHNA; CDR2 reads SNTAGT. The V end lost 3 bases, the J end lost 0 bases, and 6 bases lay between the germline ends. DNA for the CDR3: TGTGCCAGCAGTGAGAGGCTCTCCTACAATGAGCAGTTCTTC. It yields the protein CASSERLSYNEQFF.

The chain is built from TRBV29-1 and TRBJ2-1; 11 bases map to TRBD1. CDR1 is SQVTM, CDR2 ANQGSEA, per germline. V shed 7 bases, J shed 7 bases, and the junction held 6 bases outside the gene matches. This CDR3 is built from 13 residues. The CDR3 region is CSALGQGVNEQFF. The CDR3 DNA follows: TGCAGCGCCCTGGGACAGGGGGTAAATGAGCAGTTCTTC.

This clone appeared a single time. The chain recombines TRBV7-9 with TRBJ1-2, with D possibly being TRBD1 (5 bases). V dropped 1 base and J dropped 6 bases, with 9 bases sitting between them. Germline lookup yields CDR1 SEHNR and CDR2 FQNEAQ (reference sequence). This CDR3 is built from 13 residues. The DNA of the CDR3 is TGTGCCAGCAGCTTAGGCAGGGCAGATGGCTACACCTTC. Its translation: CASSLGRADGYTF.

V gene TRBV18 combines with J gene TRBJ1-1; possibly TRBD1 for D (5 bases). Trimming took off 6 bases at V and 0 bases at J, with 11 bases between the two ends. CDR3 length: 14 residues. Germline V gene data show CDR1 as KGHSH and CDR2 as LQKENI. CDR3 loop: CASSAQGVNTEAFF. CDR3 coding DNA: TGTGCCAGCTCGGCTCAAGGGGTGAACACTGAAGCTTTCTTT.

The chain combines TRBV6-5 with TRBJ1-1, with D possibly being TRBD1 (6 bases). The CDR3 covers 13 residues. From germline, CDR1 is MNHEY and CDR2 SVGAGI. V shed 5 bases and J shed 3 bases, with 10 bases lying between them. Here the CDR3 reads CASSEQGHTEAFF. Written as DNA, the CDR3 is TGTGCCAGCAGTGAACAGGGACACACTGAAGCTTTCTTT.

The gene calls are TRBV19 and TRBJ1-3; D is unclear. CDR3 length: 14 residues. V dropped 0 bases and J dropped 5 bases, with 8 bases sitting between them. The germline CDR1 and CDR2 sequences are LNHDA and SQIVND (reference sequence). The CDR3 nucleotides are TGTGCCAGTAGTATAGACCATAACAGAAACACCATATATTTT. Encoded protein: CASSIDHNRNTIYF.

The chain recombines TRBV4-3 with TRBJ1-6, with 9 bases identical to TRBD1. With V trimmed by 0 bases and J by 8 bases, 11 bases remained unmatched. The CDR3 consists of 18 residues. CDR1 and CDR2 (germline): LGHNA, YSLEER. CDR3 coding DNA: TGCGCCAGCAGCCAAGAATATTTGGGACAGGGAAATTATTCACCCCTCCACTTT. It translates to CASSQEYLGQGNYSPLHF.

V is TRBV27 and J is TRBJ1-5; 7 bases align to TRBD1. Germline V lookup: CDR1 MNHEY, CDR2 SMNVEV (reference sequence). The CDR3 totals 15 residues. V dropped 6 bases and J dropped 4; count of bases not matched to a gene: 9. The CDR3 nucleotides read TGTGCCAGCAGCCCGGGACAGTCGCCGAATCAGCCCCAGCATTTT. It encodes CASSPGQSPNQPQHF.

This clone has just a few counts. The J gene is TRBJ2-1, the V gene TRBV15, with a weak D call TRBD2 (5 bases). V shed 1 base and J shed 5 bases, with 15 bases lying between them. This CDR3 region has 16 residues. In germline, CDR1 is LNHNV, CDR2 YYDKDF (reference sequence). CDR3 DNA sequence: TGTGCCACCAGCAGAGGGAGCTCTAAGGGAGACAATGAGCAGTTCTTC. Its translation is CATSRGSSKGDNEQFF. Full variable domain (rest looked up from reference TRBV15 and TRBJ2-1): DAMVIQNPRYQVTQFGKPVTLSCSQTLNHNVMYWYQQKSSQAPKLLFHYYDKDFNNEADTPDNFQSRRPNTSFCFLDIRSPGLGDTAMYLCATSRGSSKGDNEQFFGPGTRLTVL.

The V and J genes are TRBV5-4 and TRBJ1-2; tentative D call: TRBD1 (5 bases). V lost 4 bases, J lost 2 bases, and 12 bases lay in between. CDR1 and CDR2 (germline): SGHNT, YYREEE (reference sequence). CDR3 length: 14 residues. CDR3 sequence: CASSPRGQNYGYTF. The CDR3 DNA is TGTGCCAGCAGCCCAAGGGGCCAGAACTATGGCTACACCTTC.

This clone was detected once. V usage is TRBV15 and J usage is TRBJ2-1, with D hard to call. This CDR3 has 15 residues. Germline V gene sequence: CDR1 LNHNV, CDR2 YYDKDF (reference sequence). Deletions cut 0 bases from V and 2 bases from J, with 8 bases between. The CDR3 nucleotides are TGTGCCACCAGCAGAGATAAGAGTCCCTACAATGAGCAGTTCTTC. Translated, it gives CATSRDKSPYNEQFF.

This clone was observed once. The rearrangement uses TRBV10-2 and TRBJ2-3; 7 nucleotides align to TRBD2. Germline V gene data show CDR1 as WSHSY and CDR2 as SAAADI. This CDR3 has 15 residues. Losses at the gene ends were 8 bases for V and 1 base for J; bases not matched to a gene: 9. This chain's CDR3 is CASAFSSGGTDTQYF. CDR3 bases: TGCGCCAGCGCCTTTTCTAGCGGTGGCACAGATACGCAGTATTTT.